The 25 T cell receptor beta chains listed next were all sequenced from one sample in a study of T-cell reconstitution after alpha-beta-depleted transplantation in children. A TCRbeta library incorporating unique molecular identifiers was prepared. MiXCR was run by TCRdb on the PCR reads, yielding one entry per CDR3 protein. The repertoire has about 540,000 distinct CDR3 sequences, around 17% of them found once; the top ten carry roughly 3.3%. The sample here was PBMCs from the stem cell graft donor, taken from the stem cell graft. These receptors were taken from a human donor who donated a stem cell graft to a child with acute lymphoblastic leukemia.

In nucleotides, the CDR3 is TGTGCCAGCATTAACAAGGCAGGGCAGCCTGGGGCCAACGTCCTGACTTTC. This translates into CASINKAGQPGANVLTF. This rearrangement joins TRBV6-2 or TRBV6-3 to TRBJ2-6, with TRBD1 as a possible D gene (5 bases). Germline lookup yields CDR1 MNHEY and CDR2 SVGEGT. Trimming took 7 bases from V and 2 from J, leaving 18 bases between them. The CDR3 is 17 amino acids.

This clonotype turned up a few times. V usage is TRBV12-3 or TRBV12-4 and J usage is TRBJ2-7; 8 bases match TRBD2. After removal of 6 bases from V and 4 bases from J, the junction contained 5 bases not matched to a gene. The CDR3 length is 13 residues. The CDR3: CASRSGLGYEQYF. CDR3 nucleotide sequence: TGTGCCAGCAGGTCGGGACTAGGGTACGAGCAGTACTTC.

This clonotype came up a few times. The gene calls are TRBV20-1 and TRBJ2-7; D remains unclear. The CDR3 runs 13 residues. Germline V gene sequence: CDR1 DFQATT, CDR2 SNEGSKA (reference sequence). Trimming left V 3 bases short and J 0 bases short, with 9 bases between. The CDR3 DNA is TGCAGTGCTAGTTCCCACCACTCCTACGAGCAGTACTTC. This gives the protein CSASSHHSYEQYF.

This chain links TRBV20-1 with TRBJ1-5, with a weak D call TRBD1 (5 bases). CDR1 and CDR2 (germline): DFQATT, SNEGSKA (reference sequence). CDR3 length: 14 residues. V was cut by 2 bases and J by 0 bases, with 8 bases left in between. CDR3 nucleotide sequence: TGCAGTGCTAGACTCGACAGTAGCAATCAGCCCCAGCATTTT. Protein product: CSARLDSSNQPQHF.

This chain's CDR3 is CASSRGGRETQYF. DNA of the CDR3: TGTGCCAGCTCACGAGGCGGCCGGGAGACCCAGTACTTC. This sequence joins TRBV18 and TRBJ2-5; no clear D. The CDR3 consists of 13 residues. Trimming took off 4 bases at V and 5 bases at J, with 11 bases between the two ends. Germline loops: CDR1 KGHSH, CDR2 LQKENI.

A few counts support this clonotype. The rearrangement joins TRBV5-1 to TRBJ1-2; D unresolved. The CDR3 extends over 15 amino acids. V gave up 0 bases and J gave up 0 bases, with 9 bases separating them. Germline values: CDR1 SGHRS, CDR2 YFSETQ. The CDR3 is CASSLAPGTNYGYTF. CDR3 bases: TGCGCCAGCAGCTTGGCTCCGGGAACTAACTATGGCTACACCTTC.

This chain joins TRBV7-3 and TRBJ2-1, with 12 bases that match TRBD2. V lost 5 bases to trimming and J lost 8 bases; unmatched junction nucleotides: 4. The CDR3 is 14 residues long. Germline CDR1 and CDR2: SGHTA and FQGTGA. The chain's CDR3 is CASSRLAGEDEQFF. Written as DNA, the CDR3 is TGTGCCAGCAGCCGACTAGCGGGAGAGGATGAGCAGTTCTTC.

V usage is TRBV12-3 or TRBV12-4 and J usage is TRBJ2-2; D is unresolved. The ends were cut back, 3 bases at V and 6 bases at J, with 11 bases in the middle. The CDR3 totals 14 residues. For the CDR3, the DNA is TGTGCCAGCAGTTTCGACGGTTTTCCCGGGGAGCTGTTTTTT. It is translated as CASSFDGFPGELFF.

Of note for this clonotype: A read error may produce the germline difference seen at one junction end. The chain is built from TRBV12-3 or TRBV12-4 and TRBJ2-4, with TRBD2 matching 7 bases. This CDR3 is built from 15 residues. The DNA for the CDR3 is TGTGCCAGCAGTGCCTGGGGGGGGAGTAAAAGCATTCAGTACTTC. Its translation: CASSAWGGSKSIQYF.

The gene calls are TRBV7-3 and TRBJ2-1, with a weak D call TRBD1 (6 bases). The CDR3 covers 17 residues. Germline V CDR1 and CDR2: SGHTA, FQGTGA. V was pared by 6 bases and J by 2 bases, with 20 bases between. The CDR3 here is CASRTRTDLFAYNEQFF. The CDR3 DNA sequence: TGTGCCAGCAGGACCAGGACAGACCTTTTCGCCTACAATGAGCAGTTCTTC.

The V call is TRBV12-3 or TRBV12-4, the J call TRBJ1-1; D is uncertain. CDR3 length: 13 amino acids. V dropped 4 bases and J dropped 3 bases, with 9 bases sitting between them. The CDR3 DNA reads TGTGCCAGCAGTTCCTCTGAGGACACTGAAGCTTTCTTT. It translates to CASSSSEDTEAFF.

J is TRBJ2-1 and V is TRBV9; perhaps TRBD2 as D (6 bases). The germline V gene encodes CDR1 SGDLS and CDR2 YYNGEE. CDR3 length: 15 residues. V gave up 0 bases and J gave up 5 bases, with 12 bases separating them. The CDR3 DNA follows: TGTGCCAGCAGCGTAGAACTAGCAGGCAACAATGAGCAGTTCTTC. The encoded protein is CASSVELAGNNEQFF.

This clonotype occurred many times. The chain joins TRBV5-1 to TRBJ2-1, with no clear D. The CDR3 has 12 residues. The V end lost 4 bases, the J end lost 6 bases, and 8 bases lay between the germline ends. CDR1 is SGHRS, CDR2 YFSETQ, per germline. As DNA, the CDR3 is TGCGCCAGCAGCCGACTTCCCAATGAGCAGTTCTTC. It is translated as CASSRLPNEQFF.

This clonotype was found a few times. The CDR3 DNA is TGTGCCAGCAGTTTTTGGCGCAGGGCCCAAGAGACCCAGTACTTC. It translates to CASSFWRRAQETQYF. The V call is TRBV12-3 or TRBV12-4, the J call TRBJ2-5; a weak D match, TRBD1 (5 bases). V was clipped by 3 bases and J by 1 base, with 12 bases between them. The CDR3 extends over 15 amino acids.

In this sample, this clonotype turned up a few times. The genes are TRBV29-1 and TRBJ2-5, with 7 bases fitting TRBD2. Losses at the gene ends were 4 bases for V and 5 bases for J; bases not matched to a gene: 7. The V gene's germline CDR1 is SQVTM and CDR2 ANQGSEA. CDR3 length: 13 amino acids. DNA of the CDR3: TGCAGCGTTGTGTGGGAGGGATGGGAGACCCAGTACTTC. It specifies CSVVWEGWETQYF.

This clonotype was picked up a small number of times. The CDR3, as DNA: TGCGCCAGCAGCGTCGCGGGACTAGCGGGATACAATGAGCAGTTCTTC. Translation gives CASSVAGLAGYNEQFF. This chain joins TRBV5-1 and TRBJ2-1; 13 nucleotides agree with TRBD2. In germline, CDR1 is SGHRS, CDR2 YFSETQ. The CDR3 spans 16 residues. The ends lost 4 bases at V and 4 bases at J; junction bases unmatched: 5.

The table lists this clonotype with a few counts. V usage is TRBV12-3 or TRBV12-4 and J usage is TRBJ2-6, with D possibly matching TRBD1 (5 bases). The length of the CDR3 is 18 residues. V lost 3 bases, J lost 2 bases, and 17 bases lay in between. CDR3 region: CASSFRVGMGAGANVLTF. The CDR3 nucleotides read TGTGCCAGCAGTTTCAGGGTTGGTATGGGTGCTGGGGCCAACGTCCTGACTTTC.

The CDR3: CSAVRRQGFYEQYF. Here the CDR3 DNA reads TGCAGTGCTGTCCGGAGACAGGGTTTCTACGAGCAGTACTTC. The chain uses TRBV20-1 and TRBJ2-7; 7 nucleotides line up with TRBD1. CDR1 is DFQATT, CDR2 SNEGSKA, per germline (reference sequence). Trimming removed 5 bases from V and 3 bases from J; junction bases left unmatched: 10. CDR3 size: 14 residues.

CDR3 region: CSARESGNEQFF. In DNA, the CDR3 is TGCAGTGCTAGAGAAAGCGGCAATGAGCAGTTCTTC. The chain links TRBV20-1 to TRBJ2-1; tentative D call: TRBD2 (5 bases). The CDR3 is 12 residues long. Germline V gene data show CDR1 as DFQATT and CDR2 as SNEGSKA (reference sequence). The ends were cut back, 0 bases at V and 6 bases at J, with 6 bases in the middle.

This clonotype was seen at least ten times. This chain uses TRBV12-3 or TRBV12-4 with TRBJ1-1; TRBD1 is a possible D gene (5 bases). With 6 bases removed from V and 11 bases from J, the gap between germline ends came to 16 bases. This CDR3 is 12 amino acids long. Here the CDR3 reads CASSLGRERAFF. In DNA, the CDR3 is TGTGCCAGCAGCCTCGGCAGGGAGAGGGCTTTCTTT.

The genes are TRBV20-1 and TRBJ2-3; D remains ambiguous. The germline V gene has CDR1 DFQATT and CDR2 SNEGSKA (reference sequence). The V and J ends lost 6 bases and 2 bases respectively, with 12 bases between them. The CDR3 is 13 residues long. The CDR3 protein is CSASRSNTDTQYF. Written as DNA, the CDR3 is TGCAGTGCCTCGAGGTCCAACACAGATACGCAGTATTTT.

The chain is built from TRBV7-8 and TRBJ2-6, with D possibly TRBD1 on 5 matching bases. From germline, CDR1 is SGHVS and CDR2 FQNEAQ. V lost 0 bases to trimming and J lost 0 bases, with 12 bases between them. This CDR3 is 18 amino acids long. The chain's CDR3 is CASSLARVIVSGANVLTF. The CDR3 nucleotides read TGTGCCAGCAGCTTAGCCAGGGTTATAGTCTCTGGGGCCAACGTCCTGACTTTC.

This clonotype was seen only a few times. V usage is TRBV29-1 and J usage is TRBJ2-7, with D uncertain. The V end lost 0 bases, the J end lost 1 base, and 13 bases lay between the germline ends. The CDR3 consists of 15 residues. The V gene's germline CDR1 is SQVTM and CDR2 ANQGSEA. In nucleotides, the CDR3 is TGCAGCGTTGAAGAAGGTGACAAGGAATCCTACGAGCAGTACTTC. Translated: CSVEEGDKESYEQYF.

This clonotype was picked up a small number of times. This chain links TRBV7-9 with TRBJ2-7; 7 bases are shared with TRBD1. The CDR3 runs to 15 residues. The trim removed 5 bases at V and 2 bases at J, leaving 9 bases unmatched. CDR1 and CDR2 (germline): SEHNR, FQNEAQ (reference sequence). CDR3 sequence reads: CASSPAGTEPYEQYF. DNA for the CDR3: TGTGCCAGCAGCCCCGCCGGGACAGAGCCCTACGAGCAGTACTTC.

The chain employs TRBV5-4 and TRBJ2-1; either TRBD1 or TRBD2 may fit D (6 bases each). Germline values: CDR1 SGHNT, CDR2 YYREEE (reference sequence). The CDR3 runs 16 residues. V shed 0 bases and J shed 8 bases, with 18 bases lying between them. CDR3 amino acids: CASSLGLRGGGDEQFF. CDR3 sequence (DNA): TGTGCCAGCAGCTTGGGGCTCCGAGGGGGAGGAGATGAGCAGTTCTTC.